This T cell receptor (beta chain) is from a study of CD8 T cells in Susac syndrome. RNA amounts of 0.5 to 1 ug underwent reverse transcription with random hexamers. TCRdb processed the immunoSEQ multiplex PCR reads anew with MiXCR; each CDR3 protein has one entry. Of some 300,000 distinct CDR3 sequences listed, almost 85% are singletons. Trimming cost V 1 base and J 7 bases, with 16 bases left between them. Germline V gives CDR1 GTSNPN, CDR2 SVGIG (reference sequence). The CDR3 length is 15 residues. The gene calls are TRBV30 and TRBJ1-4, with D perhaps TRBD1 (5 bases). Sequences were obtained from CD8+ T cells from PBMCs. This TCR was sampled from a human donor with multiple sclerosis. The CDR3 region is CAWSATGVGSEKLFF. The CDR3 coding sequence is TGTGCCTGGAGTGCGACGGGGGTGGGAAGTGAAAAACTGTTTTTT.